One and the same sample provided the 7 T cell receptor beta chains below, sequenced in a study of blood T cell repertoires in COVID-19. Assay: immunoSEQ multiplex PCR; the TCRdb copy retains only in-frame clones and omits some. The sample consists of more than 250,000 clones, 65% to 85% of them appearing once. Sequencing was performed on peripheral blood. Receptors originate from a woman in her fifties or sixties with acute or convalescent COVID-19.

Only one count was recorded for this clone. This chain uses TRBV7-3 with TRBJ2-4, with 7 bases lining up with TRBD1. This CDR3 contains 16 residues. Germline V gene data show CDR1 as SGHTA and CDR2 as FQGTGA. Trimming cost V 2 bases and J 2 bases; bases outside gene matches: 6. CDR3 sequence: CASSLGTDSTKNIQYF. DNA for the CDR3: TGTGCCAGCAGCTTAGGGACAGACTCAACCAAAAACATTCAGTACTTC.

This chain uses TRBV5-6 with TRBJ1-6; D remains ambiguous. Germline CDR1 SGHDT, CDR2 YYEEEE. The ends were cut back, 4 bases at V and 0 bases at J, with 5 bases in the middle. This CDR3 is built from 14 residues. The CDR3 nucleotides read TGTGCCAGCAGCGCGAGCTCCTATAATTCACCCCTCCACTTT. Its protein is CASSASSYNSPLHF.

The genes are TRBV6-5 and TRBJ2-7, with 7 bases lining up with TRBD1. CDR1 MNHEY and CDR2 SVGAGI come from the germline V gene. After removal of 5 bases from V and 5 bases from J, the junction contained 9 bases not matched to a gene. This CDR3 has 14 amino acids. CDR3 sequence: CASSRRQGINEQYV. In nucleotides, the CDR3 is TGTGCCAGCAGTCGCAGACAGGGAATCAACGAGCAGTACGTC.

V usage is TRBV5-1 and J usage is TRBJ2-1; 13 bases fit TRBD2. Losses at the gene ends were 0 bases for V and 6 bases for J; bases not matched to a gene: 6. The CDR3 has 17 amino acids. From germline, CDR1 is SGHRS and CDR2 YFSETQ. CDR3 sequence reads: CASSLGRTSGSFNEQFF. The DNA for the CDR3 is TGCGCCAGCAGCTTGGGAAGGACTAGCGGGAGTTTCAATGAGCAGTTCTTC.

CDR3 sequence (DNA): TGTGCCAGCTCACCACCGGTGGCGGGGCTCGGCTATGGCTACACCTTC. Translating gives CASSPPVAGLGYGYTF. The chain employs TRBV18 and TRBJ1-2, with D maybe TRBD1 (5 bases). There are 16 residues in the CDR3. The V and J ends lost 0 bases and 4 bases respectively, with 15 bases between them. Germline V lookup: CDR1 KGHSH, CDR2 LQKENI.

The gene calls are TRBV4-1 and TRBJ1-5; D remains unclear. The CDR3 length is 15 residues. Germline V CDR1 and CDR2: MGHRA, YSYEKL. V lost 4 bases to trimming and J lost 4 bases, with 14 bases between them. DNA for the CDR3: TGCGCCAGCAGCCCTTACATTCGGGAAAATCAGCCCCAGCATTTT. It codes for CASSPYIRENQPQHF.

The chain is built from TRBV6-1 and TRBJ1-2; TRBD1 matches at 10 bases. The length of the CDR3 is 17 residues. J was trimmed by 7 bases and V by 3 bases; bases with no gene match: 14. Germline V gene lookup returns CDR1 MNHNS and CDR2 SASEGT. The CDR3 region is CASSDPTADRGNRGYTF. CDR3 nucleotides: TGTGCCAGCAGTGACCCAACCGCGGACAGGGGGAACCGTGGCTACACCTTC.